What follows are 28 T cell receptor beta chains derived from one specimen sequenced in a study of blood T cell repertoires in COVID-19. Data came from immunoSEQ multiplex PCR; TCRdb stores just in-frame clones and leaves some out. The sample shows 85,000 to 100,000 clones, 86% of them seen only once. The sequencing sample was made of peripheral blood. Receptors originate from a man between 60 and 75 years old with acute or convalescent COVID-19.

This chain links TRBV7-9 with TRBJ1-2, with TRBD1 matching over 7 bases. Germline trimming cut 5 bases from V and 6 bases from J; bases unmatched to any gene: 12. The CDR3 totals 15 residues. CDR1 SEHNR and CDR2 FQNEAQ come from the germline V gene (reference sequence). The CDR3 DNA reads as TGTGCCAGCAGCCCGAGACAGGGAGAAATCGATGGCTACACCTTC. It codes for CASSPRQGEIDGYTF.

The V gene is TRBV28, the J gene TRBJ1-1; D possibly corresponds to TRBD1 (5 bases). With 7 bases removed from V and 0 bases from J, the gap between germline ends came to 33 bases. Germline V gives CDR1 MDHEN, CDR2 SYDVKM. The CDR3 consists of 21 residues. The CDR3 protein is CASNRPPPGRSGRGMNTEAFF. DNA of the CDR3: TGTGCCAGCAATCGCCCTCCCCCGGGCAGGTCGGGGAGGGGTATGAACACTGAAGCTTTCTTT.

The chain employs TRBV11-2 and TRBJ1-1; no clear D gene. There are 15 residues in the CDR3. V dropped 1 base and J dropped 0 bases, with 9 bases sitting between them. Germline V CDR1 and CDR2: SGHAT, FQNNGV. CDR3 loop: CASSLVAAMNTEAFF. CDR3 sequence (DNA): TGTGCCAGCAGCTTAGTGGCGGCTATGAACACTGAAGCTTTCTTT.

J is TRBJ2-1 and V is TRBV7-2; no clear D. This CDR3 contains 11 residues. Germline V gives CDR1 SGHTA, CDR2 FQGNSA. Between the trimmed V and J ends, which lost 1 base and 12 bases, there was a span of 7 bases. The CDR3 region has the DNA TGTGCCAGCAGCTTAGGTTCAGTGCAGTTCTTC. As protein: CASSLGSVQFF.

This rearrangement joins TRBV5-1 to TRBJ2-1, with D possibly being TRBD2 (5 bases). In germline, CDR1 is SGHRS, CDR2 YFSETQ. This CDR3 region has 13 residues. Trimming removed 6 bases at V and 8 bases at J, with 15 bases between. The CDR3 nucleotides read TGCGCCAGCAACCCGGACGCGGGTGATGAGCAGTTCTTC. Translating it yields CASNPDAGDEQFF. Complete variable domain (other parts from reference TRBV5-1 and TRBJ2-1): KAGVTQTPRYLIKTRGQQVTLSCSPISGHRSVSWYQQTPGQGLQFLFEYFSETQRNKGNFPGRFSGRQFSNSRSEMNVSTLELGDSALYLCASNPDAGDEQFFGPGTRLTVL.

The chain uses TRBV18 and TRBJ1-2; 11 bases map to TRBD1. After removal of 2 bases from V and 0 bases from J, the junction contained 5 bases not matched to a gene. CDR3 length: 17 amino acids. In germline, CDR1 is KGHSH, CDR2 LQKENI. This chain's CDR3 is CASSPFGTGGPNYGYTF. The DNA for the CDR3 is TGTGCCAGCTCACCATTCGGGACAGGGGGGCCTAACTATGGCTACACCTTC.

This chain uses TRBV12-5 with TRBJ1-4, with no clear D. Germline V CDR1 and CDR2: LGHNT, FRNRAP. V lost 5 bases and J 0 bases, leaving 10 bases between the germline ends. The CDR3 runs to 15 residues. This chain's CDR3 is CASGEHGATNEKLFF. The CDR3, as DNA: TGTGCTAGTGGTGAACACGGGGCAACTAATGAAAAACTGTTTTTT.

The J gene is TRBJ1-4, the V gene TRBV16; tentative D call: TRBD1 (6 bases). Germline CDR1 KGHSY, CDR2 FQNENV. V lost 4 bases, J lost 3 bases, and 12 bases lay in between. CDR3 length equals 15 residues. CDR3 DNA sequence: TGTGCCAGCAGCCTTACCTGGACAGCTAATGAAAAACTGTTTTTT. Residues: CASSLTWTANEKLFF.

CDR3 DNA: TGTGCCAGTAGTTCTAACGAACGACAGGACCCTAACTATGGCTACACCTTC. Residues: CASSSNERQDPNYGYTF. The chain uses TRBV19 and TRBJ1-2, with D possibly matching TRBD1 (6 bases). CDR3 size: 17 residues. Germline-derived CDR1 and CDR2 are LNHDA and SQIVND (reference sequence). Between the trimmed V and J ends, which lost 5 bases and 0 bases, there was a span of 19 bases.

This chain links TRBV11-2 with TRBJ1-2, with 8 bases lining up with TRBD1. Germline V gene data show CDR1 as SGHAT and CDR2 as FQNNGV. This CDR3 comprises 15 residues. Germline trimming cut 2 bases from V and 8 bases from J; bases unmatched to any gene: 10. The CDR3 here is CASSLFSTGAQGYTF. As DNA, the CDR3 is TGTGCCAGCAGCTTATTTTCGACAGGGGCCCAGGGCTACACCTTC.

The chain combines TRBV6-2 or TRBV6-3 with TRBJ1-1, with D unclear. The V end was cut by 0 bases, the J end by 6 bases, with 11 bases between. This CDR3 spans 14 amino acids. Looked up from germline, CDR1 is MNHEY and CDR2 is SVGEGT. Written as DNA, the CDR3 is TGTGCCAGCAGTTACTCGATTGCGGGTGCTGAAGCTTTCTTT. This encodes CASSYSIAGAEAFF.

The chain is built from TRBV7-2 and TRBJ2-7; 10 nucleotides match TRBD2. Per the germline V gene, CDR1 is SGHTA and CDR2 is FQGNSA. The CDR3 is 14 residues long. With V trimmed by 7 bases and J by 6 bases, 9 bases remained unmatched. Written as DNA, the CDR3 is TGTGCCAGCACCCCAGCGGGGGGGCCTTTCGAGCAGTACTTC. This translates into CASTPAGGPFEQYF. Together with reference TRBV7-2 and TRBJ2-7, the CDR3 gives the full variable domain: GAGVSQSPSNKVTEKGKDVELRCDPISGHTALYWYRQSLGQGLEFLIYFQGNSAPDKSGLPSDRFSAERTGGSVSTLTIQRTQQEDSAVYLCASTPAGGPFEQYFGPGTRLTVT.

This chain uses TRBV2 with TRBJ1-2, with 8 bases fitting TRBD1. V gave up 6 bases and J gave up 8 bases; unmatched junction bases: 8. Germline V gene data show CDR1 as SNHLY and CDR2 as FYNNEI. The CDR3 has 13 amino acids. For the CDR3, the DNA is TGTGCCAGCAGCGTCGGACAGGGCGGAGGCTACACCTTC. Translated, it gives CASSVGQGGGYTF.

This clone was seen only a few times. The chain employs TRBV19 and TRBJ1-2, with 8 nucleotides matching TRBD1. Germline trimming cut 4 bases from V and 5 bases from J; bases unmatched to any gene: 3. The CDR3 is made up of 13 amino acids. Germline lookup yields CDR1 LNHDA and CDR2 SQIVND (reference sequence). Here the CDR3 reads CASSTRDRYGYTF. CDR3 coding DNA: TGTGCCAGTAGTACCCGGGACAGGTATGGCTACACCTTC.

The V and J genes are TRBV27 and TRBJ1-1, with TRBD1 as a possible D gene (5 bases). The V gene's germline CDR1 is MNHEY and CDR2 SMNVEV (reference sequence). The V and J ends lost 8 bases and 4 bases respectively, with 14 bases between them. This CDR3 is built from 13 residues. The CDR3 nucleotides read TGTGCCAGCGCCGGGAGGGGTAGCACTGAAGCTTTCTTT. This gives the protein CASAGRGSTEAFF.

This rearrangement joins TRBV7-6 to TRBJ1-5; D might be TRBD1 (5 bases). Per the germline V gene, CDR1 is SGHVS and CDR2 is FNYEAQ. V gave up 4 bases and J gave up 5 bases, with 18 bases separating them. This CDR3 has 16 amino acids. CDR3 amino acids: CASSCVQAVWDQPQHF. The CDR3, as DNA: TGTGCCAGCAGCTGCGTACAGGCCGTATGGGATCAGCCCCAGCATTTT.

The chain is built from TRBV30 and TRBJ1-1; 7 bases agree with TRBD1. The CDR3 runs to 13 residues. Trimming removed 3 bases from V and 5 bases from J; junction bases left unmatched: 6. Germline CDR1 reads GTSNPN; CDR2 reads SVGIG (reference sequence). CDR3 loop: CAWRGGGPTEAFF. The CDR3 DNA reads TGTGCCTGGAGAGGAGGGGGCCCGACTGAAGCTTTCTTT.

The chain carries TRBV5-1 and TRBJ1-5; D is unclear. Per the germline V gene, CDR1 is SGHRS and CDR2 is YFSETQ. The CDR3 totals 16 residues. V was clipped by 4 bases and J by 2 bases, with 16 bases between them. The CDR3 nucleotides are TGCGCCAGCAGCGAAAGTCCAGGTACCCGCAATCAGCCCCAGCATTTT. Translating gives CASSESPGTRNQPQHF.

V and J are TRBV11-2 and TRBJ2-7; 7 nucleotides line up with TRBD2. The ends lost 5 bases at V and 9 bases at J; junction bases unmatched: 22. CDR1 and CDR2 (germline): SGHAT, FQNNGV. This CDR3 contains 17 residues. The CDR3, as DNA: TGTGCCAGCAGCCTGTCATTTTCAGCGGGAAGTGTGAGCTCGCAGTACTTC. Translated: CASSLSFSAGSVSSQYF. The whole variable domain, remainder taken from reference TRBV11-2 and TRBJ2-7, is EAGVAQSPRYKIIEKRQSVAFWCNPISGHATLYWYQQILGQGPKLLIQFQNNGVVDDSQLPKDRFSAERLKGVDSTLKIQPAKLEDSAVYLCASSLSFSAGSVSSQYFGPGTRLTVT.

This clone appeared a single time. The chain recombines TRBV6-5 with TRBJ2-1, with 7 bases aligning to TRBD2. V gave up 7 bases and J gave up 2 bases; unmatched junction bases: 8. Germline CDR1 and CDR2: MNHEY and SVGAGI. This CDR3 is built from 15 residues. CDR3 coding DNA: TGTGCCAGCAAAATCGGCGGGAGACCCTACAATGAGCAGTTCTTC. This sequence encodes CASKIGGRPYNEQFF.

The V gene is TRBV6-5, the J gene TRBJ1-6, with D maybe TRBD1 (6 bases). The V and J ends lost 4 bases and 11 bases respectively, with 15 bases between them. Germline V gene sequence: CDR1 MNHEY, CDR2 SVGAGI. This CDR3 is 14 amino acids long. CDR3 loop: CASSSGGTGPPLHF. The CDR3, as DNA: TGTGCCAGCAGTTCTGGGGGTACAGGGCCACCCCTCCACTTT.

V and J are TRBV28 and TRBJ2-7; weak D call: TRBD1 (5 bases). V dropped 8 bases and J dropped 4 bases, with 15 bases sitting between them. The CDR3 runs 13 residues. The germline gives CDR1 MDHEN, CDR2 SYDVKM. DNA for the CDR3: TGTGCCAGCGCCGACAGAACCTTATACGAGCAGTACTTC. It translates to CASADRTLYEQYF.

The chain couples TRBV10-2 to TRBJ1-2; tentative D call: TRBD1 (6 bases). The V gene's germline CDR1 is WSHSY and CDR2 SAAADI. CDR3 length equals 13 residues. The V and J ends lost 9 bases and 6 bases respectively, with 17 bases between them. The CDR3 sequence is CASSPRQDHGYTF. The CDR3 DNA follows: TGCGCCAGTTCCCCGAGACAGGACCATGGCTACACCTTC.

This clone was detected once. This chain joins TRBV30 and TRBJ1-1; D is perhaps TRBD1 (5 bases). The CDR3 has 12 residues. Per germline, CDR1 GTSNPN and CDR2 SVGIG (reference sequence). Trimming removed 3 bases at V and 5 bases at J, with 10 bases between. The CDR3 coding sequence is TGTGCCTGGAGGGGGCTAGTGACTGAAGCTTTCTTT. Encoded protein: CAWRGLVTEAFF.

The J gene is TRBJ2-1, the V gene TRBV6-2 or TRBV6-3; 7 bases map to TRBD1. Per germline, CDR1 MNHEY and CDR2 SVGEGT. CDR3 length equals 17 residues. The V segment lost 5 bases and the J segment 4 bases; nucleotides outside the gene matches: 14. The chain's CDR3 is CASSPLQGQRIYNEQFF. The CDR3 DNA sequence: TGTGCCAGCAGTCCCCTACAGGGACAGCGAATATACAATGAGCAGTTCTTC.

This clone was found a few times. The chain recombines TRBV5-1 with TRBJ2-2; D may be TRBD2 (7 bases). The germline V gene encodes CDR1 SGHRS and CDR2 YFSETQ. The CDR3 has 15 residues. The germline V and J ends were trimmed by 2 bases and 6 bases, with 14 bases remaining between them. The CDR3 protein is CASSFILGGAGELFF. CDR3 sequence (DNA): TGCGCCAGCAGCTTTATACTAGGGGGGGCCGGGGAGCTGTTTTTT.

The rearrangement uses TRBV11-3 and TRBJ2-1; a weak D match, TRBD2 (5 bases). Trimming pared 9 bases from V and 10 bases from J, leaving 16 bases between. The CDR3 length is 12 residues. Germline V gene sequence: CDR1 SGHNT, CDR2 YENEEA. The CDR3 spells CASGKGRGEQFF. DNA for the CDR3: TGTGCCAGTGGCAAAGGCCGGGGAGAGCAGTTCTTC.

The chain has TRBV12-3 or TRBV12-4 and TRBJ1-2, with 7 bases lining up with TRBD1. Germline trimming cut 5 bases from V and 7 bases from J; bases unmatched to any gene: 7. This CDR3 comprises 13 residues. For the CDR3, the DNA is TGTGCCAGCAGTCGTACCGGGACAGCTGGCTACACCTTC. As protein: CASSRTGTAGYTF.